Below, 6 T cell receptor beta chains from the same sample are listed, as sequenced in a study of shared clonotypes between healthy human individuals. Libraries were prepared by immunoSEQ multiplex PCR; TCRdb keeps only in-frame clonotypes and omits some of them. The sample has 660,000 or so clones, approximately 96% seen once; the top ten hold 0.11%. Naive CD8 cells comprised CD45RO-negative, CCR7-positively selected cells, excluding terminally differentiated effector memory CD45RA+ cells. The sequenced sample consisted of naive CD8+ T cells sorted from blood. The receptor source for this set is a woman aged 30 to 39 in good health.

This sequence joins TRBV28 and TRBJ2-7; no clear D gene. Per germline, CDR1 MDHEN and CDR2 SYDVKM. The CDR3 is 10 residues long. V was pared by 4 bases and J by 5 bases, with 3 bases between. CDR3 amino acids: CASSYHEQYF. The CDR3 DNA is TGTGCCAGCAGTTATCACGAGCAGTACTTC.

The chain combines TRBV6-1 with TRBJ2-1; 9 bases are a match to TRBD1. Unmatched junction bases numbered 7, after V lost 6 bases and J lost 4 bases. The CDR3 covers 15 residues. Germline lookup yields CDR1 MNHNS and CDR2 SASEGT. The DNA of the CDR3 is TGTGCCAGCAGGGAACAGGGGGCTGGATACAATGAGCAGTTCTTC. This gives the protein CASREQGAGYNEQFF.

V is TRBV5-4 and J is TRBJ2-7; 7 bases fit TRBD2. The junction had 7 bases not matched to a gene; V was cut back by 4 bases and J by 3 bases. The CDR3 length is 14 residues. Germline V gene data show CDR1 as SGHNT and CDR2 as YYREEE (reference sequence). This chain's CDR3 is CASSPGTTGYEQYF. The CDR3 bases are TGTGCCAGCAGCCCCGGGACTACTGGCTACGAGCAGTACTTC.

The chain carries TRBV28 and TRBJ2-7; TRBD2 matches 7 bases. V shed 7 bases, J shed 2 bases, and the junction held 14 bases outside the gene matches. From germline, CDR1 is MDHEN and CDR2 SYDVKM. The CDR3 extends over 16 amino acids. In nucleotides, the CDR3 is TGTGCCAGCAACCCCAACCCGGGGGGATCCACCTACGAGCAGTACTTC. It codes for CASNPNPGGSTYEQYF. Looking up the rest from reference TRBV28 and TRBJ2-7 gives the full variable domain: DVKVTQSSRYLVKRTGEKVFLECVQDMDHENMFWYRQDPGLGLRLIYFSYDVKMKEKGDIPEGYSVSREKKERFSLILESASTNQTSMYLCASNPNPGGSTYEQYFGPGTRLTVT.

In DNA form, the CDR3 reads TGCGCCAGCAGCCAAGGGATAGCGCCGAACACCGGGGAGCTGTTTTTT. It translates to CASSQGIAPNTGELFF. The chain uses TRBV4-1 and TRBJ2-2; D perhaps matches TRBD2 (5 bases). Germline V CDR1 and CDR2: MGHRA, YSYEKL. The CDR3 contains 16 residues. The V end lost 1 base, the J end lost 0 bases, and 9 bases lay between the germline ends.

The chain employs TRBV15 and TRBJ1-1, with 7 bases that match TRBD1. The V gene end was trimmed by 1 base and the J gene end by 0 bases; junction bases not matched to a gene: 11. Germline V gene data show CDR1 as LNHNV and CDR2 as YYDKDF (reference sequence). The CDR3 sequence is 18 residues long. The CDR3 nucleotides are TGTGCCACCAGCAGAGGGTTCCTAGAGACAGGGATGAACACTGAAGCTTTCTTT. The encoded protein is CATSRGFLETGMNTEAFF.